This entry describes one TCR beta chain. The antigen is undetermined. Researchers made TCR beta libraries by using iRepertoire HTBI primers and running Arm-PCR on CDR3 regions. Original analysis: Across the samples, identification revealed approximately 66 TRBV and 12 to 15 TRBJ segments. TCRdb ran MiXCR on the multiplex PCR reads and lists one entry per CDR3 protein. These V and J calls are TCRdb output, not the study's own analysis. The sample holds more than 400,000 distinct CDR3 sequences, around 17% seen once. The data were taken from a study of regulatory T cells in long-lasting Graves disease. CDR1 and CDR2 from the germline V gene are ENHRY and SYGVKD. The CDR3 runs to 14 residues. V dropped 11 bases and J dropped 4 bases, with 19 bases sitting between them. Overall study findings and caveats: Sharing of public clonotypes was greater in persistent patients (more than 2,500) than in new patients (roughly 970).

Noted time point: newly diagnosed GD, antithyroid drugs for less than 3 months. Isolated PBMC RNA provided the starting material for the TCR library. The sample was also reused in another study, on T cells in Graves' hyperthyroidism and ophthalmopathy.

The source was peripheral blood mononuclear cells (PBMCs), collected at new diagnosis, from a patient treated with antithyroid drugs. The chain joins TRBV10-3 to TRBJ2-3, with a possible D match to TRBD2 (6 bases). This sequence was found in a woman aged 25-40 years with Graves disease. The CDR3 loop is CAHGTGDGADTQYF. CDR3 coding DNA: TGTGCCCATGGGACGGGAGATGGAGCAGATACGCAGTATTTT.